A single TCR beta chain is shown here with its context. Its antigen is not identified. The sample is drawn from a study of a mutant IDH1 vaccine in newly diagnosed glioma. About the research overall: Each patient was administered eight vaccinations, scheduled in weeks 1, 3, 5, 7, 11, 15, 19 and 23. Vaccines began 4-6 weeks after radiotherapy alone, or with temozolomide cycles. An approximately 62% male, 37.5% female split and a mean age of about 44 years characterized treated patients.

The germline V and J ends were trimmed by 2 bases and 10 bases, with 18 bases remaining between them. CDR3 length: 16 residues. Germline assignment: CDR1 MDHEN and CDR2 SYDVKM. The time point here: week 23, last vaccination. With topical imiquimod, each dose of the vaccine consisted of 300 ug of mutant IDH1 20-mer peptide. Data came from immunoSEQ multiplex PCR; TCRdb stores just in-frame clones and leaves some out. The sample lists almost 85,000 clones, around 85% occurring once. Sequences were derived from PBMCs, sampled from a glioma patient whose treatment included an IDH1 peptide vaccine. The source of this sequence is a man younger than 45 with glioma. Some clones in this sample may be carry-over from other donors' samples. The chain combines TRBV28 with TRBJ1-6, with D possibly matching TRBD1 (5 bases). The CDR3 protein is CASSLVGRIERSPLHF. Here the CDR3 DNA reads TGTGCCAGCAGTTTAGTGGGGCGAATAGAGAGGTCACCCCTCCACTTT.